This T cell receptor beta chain was retrieved from a study of tumor T cells in aggressive B-cell lymphoma. Using immunoSEQ multiplex PCR, the repertoire was profiled, and TCRdb retains in-frame clones only, with some absent. This table has 7,000 to 9,500 clones, about 85% appearing once. The clonotype was recovered from an adult with diffuse large B cell lymphoma. Sequenced material: tumor tissue.

CDR3 protein: CASSSGRGDYGYTF. The CDR3 bases are TGTGCCAGTAGTTCAGGGAGGGGTGACTATGGCTACACCTTC. The chain recombines TRBV19 with TRBJ1-2; D is possibly TRBD1 (5 bases). Germline CDR1 is LNHDA and CDR2 is SQIVND (reference sequence). The CDR3 consists of 14 residues. The germline V and J ends were trimmed by 5 bases and 3 bases, with 13 bases remaining between them.